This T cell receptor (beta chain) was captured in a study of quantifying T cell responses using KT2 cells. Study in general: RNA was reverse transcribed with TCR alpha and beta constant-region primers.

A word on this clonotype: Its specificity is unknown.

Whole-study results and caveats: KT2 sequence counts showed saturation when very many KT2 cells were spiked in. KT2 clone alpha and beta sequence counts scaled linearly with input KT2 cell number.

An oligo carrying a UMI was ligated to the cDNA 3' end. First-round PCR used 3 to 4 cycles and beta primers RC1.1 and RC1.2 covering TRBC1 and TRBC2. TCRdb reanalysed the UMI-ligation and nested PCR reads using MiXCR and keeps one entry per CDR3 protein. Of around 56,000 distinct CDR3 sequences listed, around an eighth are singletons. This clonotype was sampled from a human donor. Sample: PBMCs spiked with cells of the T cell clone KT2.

The CDR3 loop is CASSTQTGGRRTEAFF. Written as DNA, the CDR3 is TGTGCCAGCAGTACCCAGACAGGGGGAAGACGGACTGAAGCTTTCTTT. This chain joins TRBV6-1 and TRBJ1-1; 9 nucleotides align to TRBD1. The CDR3 is made up of 16 amino acids. Trimming took 5 bases from V and 5 from J; bases not matched to a gene: 12. Per germline, CDR1 MNHNS and CDR2 SASEGT.